The next 20 T cell receptor beta chains were all read from a single sample in a study of glioma-infiltrating T cells after dendritic cell vaccination. Clones were read by immunoSEQ multiplex PCR, and TCRdb kept only the in-frame ones, dropping some. The sample has tens of thousands of clones, about four fifths seen once; the top ten hold approximately 7.9%. The input for sequencing was blood, taken before dendritic cell vaccination. Source of these receptors: a human donor with glioblastoma.

Points on this clone: The junction does not match germline at one end; this may be a read error. The chain couples TRBV15 to TRBJ1-4; 8 nucleotides match TRBD1. There are 13 residues in the CDR3. Germline values: CDR1 LNHNV, CDR2 YYDKDF (reference sequence). The CDR3 here is CATRRDYRDRPFF. CDR3 sequence (DNA): TGTGCCACCAGAAGAGATTATCGGGACAGGCCTTTTTTT.

This chain uses TRBV14 with TRBJ1-1, with D possibly matching TRBD1 (5 bases). V lost 2 bases to trimming and J lost 4 bases, with 17 bases between them. The CDR3 sequence is 16 residues long. Germline-derived CDR1 and CDR2 are SGHDN and FVKESK. The CDR3 loop is CASSQHPGIGGTEAFF. CDR3 in DNA: TGTGCCAGCAGCCAACATCCGGGAATCGGGGGCACTGAAGCTTTCTTT.

The DNA of the CDR3 is TGTGCCAGCAGCCTGGGCCTACAGGGAATCTACGAGCAGTACTTC. This sequence encodes CASSLGLQGIYEQYF. The chain is built from TRBV11-2 and TRBJ2-7; a possible D gene is TRBD1 (6 bases). Germline CDR1 reads SGHAT; CDR2 reads FQNNGV. Trimming took 5 bases from V and 3 from J, leaving 17 bases between them. This CDR3 has 15 residues.

J is TRBJ1-6 and V is TRBV27, with D possibly being TRBD1 (5 bases). Between the trimmed V and J ends, which lost 5 bases and 3 bases, there was a span of 11 bases. In germline, CDR1 is MNHEY, CDR2 SMNVEV (reference sequence). CDR3 length equals 15 residues. CDR3 loop: CASSPLGGYNSPLHF. The CDR3 nucleotides are TGTGCCAGCAGTCCCCTGGGGGGCTATAATTCACCCCTCCACTTT.

This chain joins TRBV5-1 and TRBJ2-5; TRBD1 aligns across 7 bases. J lost 4 bases, V lost 4 bases, and 4 bases had no gene match. The germline CDR1 and CDR2 sequences are SGHRS and YFSETQ. The CDR3 contains 13 residues. This CDR3 reads CASSRTGGETQYF. CDR3 nucleotide sequence: TGCGCCAGCAGCAGGACAGGAGGAGAGACCCAGTACTTC. Full variable domain (missing parts from reference TRBV5-1 and TRBJ2-5): KAGVTQTPRYLIKTRGQQVTLSCSPISGHRSVSWYQQTPGQGLQFLFEYFSETQRNKGNFPGRFSGRQFSNSRSEMNVSTLELGDSALYLCASSRTGGETQYFGPGTRLLVL.

The CDR3 loop is CASSSRWRGGYGYTF. CDR3 nucleotides: TGTGCCAGCAGCTCGAGGTGGCGGGGGGGCTATGGCTACACCTTC. J is TRBJ1-2 and V is TRBV11-2; weak D call: TRBD1 (5 bases). Germline CDR1 SGHAT, CDR2 FQNNGV. The V and J ends lost 4 bases and 4 bases respectively, with 16 bases between them. The CDR3 is made up of 15 amino acids.

Here the CDR3 DNA reads TGTGCCAGCAGCTCCCTGTTGGGGGCGTATGAGCAGTTCTTC. This codes for CASSSLLGAYEQFF. This chain connects TRBV11-2 to TRBJ2-1; D might be TRBD1 (6 bases). The CDR3 runs to 14 residues. Trimming left V 4 bases short and J 8 bases short, with 15 bases between. Germline CDR1 is SGHAT and CDR2 is FQNNGV.

The rearrangement joins TRBV13 to TRBJ1-1; 10 bases align to TRBD1. The CDR3 covers 15 residues. V was clipped by 6 bases and J by 6 bases; unmatched bases: 10. Per germline, CDR1 PRHDT and CDR2 FYEKMQ (reference sequence). CDR3 bases: TGTGCCAGCAGTTTCCGGGACAGGGGATTTCCTGAAGCTTTCTTT. Amino acid sequence: CASSFRDRGFPEAFF.

The chain has TRBV5-8 and TRBJ2-1, with 10 bases identical to TRBD1. Germline V gives CDR1 SGHTS, CDR2 YDEGEE. Trimming cost V 4 bases and J 3 bases; bases outside gene matches: 7. The CDR3 runs 16 residues. The CDR3 region is CASSPMDRGDYNEQFF. DNA for the CDR3: TGTGCCAGCAGCCCTATGGACAGGGGGGACTACAATGAGCAGTTCTTC.

The rearrangement joins TRBV7-8 to TRBJ1-6, with unresolved D. V was pared by 1 base and J by 9 bases, with 13 bases between. Germline V gives CDR1 SGHVS, CDR2 FQNEAQ. CDR3 length: 15 amino acids. The CDR3 DNA reads TGTGCCAGCAGCTTAGTCGGGGAAGGAGGTTCACCCCTCCACTTT. Translated, it gives CASSLVGEGGSPLHF.

The chain combines TRBV18 with TRBJ1-1; D is uncertain. From germline, CDR1 is KGHSH and CDR2 LQKENI. The CDR3 has 15 amino acids. The V end was cut by 3 bases, the J end by 5 bases, with 16 bases between. The CDR3 sequence: CASSPSTGGGTEAFF. CDR3 coding DNA: TGTGCCAGCTCACCGTCGACCGGAGGTGGGACTGAAGCTTTCTTT. Supplemented by reference TRBV18 and TRBJ1-1, the full variable domain reads NAGVMQNPRHLVRRRGQEARLRCSPMKGHSHVYWYRQLPEEGLKFMVYLQKENIIDESGMPKERFSAEFPKEGPSILRIQQVVRGDSAAYFCASSPSTGGGTEAFFGQGTRLTVV.

This sequence joins TRBV7-9 and TRBJ2-2, with D maybe TRBD1 (6 bases). Germline assignment: CDR1 SEHNR and CDR2 FQNEAQ (reference sequence). CDR3 size: 15 residues. V was trimmed by 2 bases and J by 1 base, leaving 8 bases between them. The CDR3 loop is CASSLSRGNTGELFF. CDR3 coding DNA: TGTGCCAGCAGCTTATCCAGGGGGAACACCGGGGAGCTGTTTTTT.

V usage is TRBV7-9 and J usage is TRBJ2-7; D ambiguous. Germline V lookup: CDR1 SEHNR, CDR2 FQNEAQ (reference sequence). The CDR3 loop spans 13 amino acids. Trimming shortened V by 5 bases and J by 4 bases, and 12 bases separated the two germline ends. The CDR3 DNA sequence: TGTGCCAGCAGCCAACCAACTAATTACGAGCAGTACTTC. This translates into CASSQPTNYEQYF.

The chain combines TRBV6-4 with TRBJ2-1; tentative D call: TRBD2 (6 bases). CDR3 size: 15 residues. CDR1 MRHNA and CDR2 SNTAGT come from the germline V gene. V lost 4 bases, J lost 0 bases, and 10 bases lay in between. The CDR3 bases are TGTGCCAGCAGTGTGGGGGGAAGCTCCTACAATGAGCAGTTCTTC. This encodes CASSVGGSSYNEQFF.

The V and J genes are TRBV18 and TRBJ2-7; 7 nucleotides line up with TRBD1. The V gene end was trimmed by 6 bases and the J gene end by 2 bases; junction bases not matched to a gene: 4. This CDR3 region has 13 residues. Germline CDR1 is KGHSH and CDR2 is LQKENI. CDR3 DNA sequence: TGTGCCAGCTCTCCCGGGACAGCCTACGAGCAGTACTTC. Its translation: CASSPGTAYEQYF.

The chain carries TRBV2 and TRBJ1-1; a weak D match, TRBD1 (6 bases). Germline-derived CDR1 and CDR2 are SNHLY and FYNNEI. The CDR3 spans 12 residues. CDR3 sequence (DNA): TGTTTGTTCCGGGACATGAACACTGAAGCTTTCTTT. Protein: CLFRDMNTEAFF.

The chain has TRBV10-3 and TRBJ2-1; D ambiguous. The V end lost 8 bases, the J end lost 7 bases, and 12 bases lay between the germline ends. Germline V gene sequence: CDR1 ENHRY, CDR2 SYGVKD. The CDR3 runs 12 residues. CDR3 residues: CAIGPVGNEQFF. As DNA, the CDR3 is TGTGCCATCGGTCCCGTCGGGAATGAGCAGTTCTTC.

The rearrangement links TRBV7-2 to TRBJ2-2; D uncertain. The V end was cut by 5 bases, the J end by 6 bases, with 4 bases between. The CDR3 totals 11 residues. The germline CDR1 and CDR2 sequences are SGHTA and FQGNSA. The DNA for the CDR3 is TGTGCCAGCAGCCTCCCCGGGGAGCTGTTTTTT. Residues: CASSLPGELFF.

The chain is built from TRBV27 and TRBJ1-2, with D unclear. CDR3 length equals 15 residues. Deletions cut 2 bases from V and 8 bases from J, with 18 bases between. Germline CDR1 reads MNHEY; CDR2 reads SMNVEV (reference sequence). CDR3 sequence (DNA): TGTGCCAGCAGTTTACTCGGACCGCTCGCGGGGGGCTACACCTTC. Translation gives CASSLLGPLAGGYTF.

DNA of the CDR3: TGTGCCAGTAGTATCGGAGTGAATCAGCCCCAGCATTTT. The encoded protein is CASSIGVNQPQHF. The chain employs TRBV19 and TRBJ1-5; D is uncertain. This CDR3 has 13 residues. Germline-derived CDR1 and CDR2 are LNHDA and SQIVND (reference sequence). Trimming stripped 3 bases from V and 4 bases from J, with 7 bases between.